This T cell receptor (beta chain) is drawn from a study of blood T cell repertoires in COVID-19. Study at large: Whether acute or convalescent, the COVID-19 samples came from the United States, Italy and Spain.

Seattle-derived patients entered the study during active infection and were followed longitudinally. The trim removed 1 base at V and 3 bases at J, leaving 8 bases unmatched. The CDR3 is 16 amino acids. Per the study methods: Quantification of nucleated cells was approximated via reference gene primer amplification. Sequencing used immunoSEQ multiplex PCR; TCRdb keeps in-frame clones, though not all of them. D and trimming come from the DNA, and the V and J calls and clone size come from that table. The data show 49,000 or so clones, 80% to 90% seen once. This sequence joins TRBV23-1 and TRBJ2-5, with 7 bases matching TRBD2. TRBV23-1 is an ORF, with its function uncertain. The TCR sequence derives from an elderly woman with COVID-19, enrolled during active disease. The specimen sequenced was peripheral blood. CDR3 sequence (DNA): TGCGCCAGCAGTCAATTTGGAGCGCGGGGGAAAGAGACCCAGTACTTC. Protein product: CASSQFGARGKETQYF.